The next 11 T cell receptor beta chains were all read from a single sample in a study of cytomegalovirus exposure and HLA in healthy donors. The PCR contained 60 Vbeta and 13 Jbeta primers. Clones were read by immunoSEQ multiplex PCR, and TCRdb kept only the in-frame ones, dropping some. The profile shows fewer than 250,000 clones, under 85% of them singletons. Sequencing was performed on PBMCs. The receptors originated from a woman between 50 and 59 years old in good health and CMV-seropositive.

As DNA, the CDR3 is TGTGCCAGCAGTTCGCTACAGGGGGCGAGTGAAAAACTGTTTTTT. It codes for CASSSLQGASEKLFF. This sequence joins TRBV27 and TRBJ1-4, with 9 bases matching TRBD1. There are 15 residues in the CDR3. After removal of 4 bases from V and 7 bases from J, the junction contained 7 bases not matched to a gene. CDR1 MNHEY and CDR2 SMNVEV come from the germline V gene (reference sequence).

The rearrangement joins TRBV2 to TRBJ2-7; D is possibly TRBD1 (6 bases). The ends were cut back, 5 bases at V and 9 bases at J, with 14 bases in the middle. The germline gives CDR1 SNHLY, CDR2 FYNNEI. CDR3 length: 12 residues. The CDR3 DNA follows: TGTGCCAGCAGTTACTCAGGGGTAGGGCAGTACTTC. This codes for CASSYSGVGQYF.

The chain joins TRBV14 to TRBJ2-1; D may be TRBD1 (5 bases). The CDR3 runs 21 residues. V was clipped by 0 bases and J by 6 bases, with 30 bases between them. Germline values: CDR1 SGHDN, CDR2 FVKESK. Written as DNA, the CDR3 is TGTGCCAGCAGCCAAGATTGGGGCTCCATATTGGCCGCACCATCACCCAATGAGCAGTTCTTC. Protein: CASSQDWGSILAAPSPNEQFF.

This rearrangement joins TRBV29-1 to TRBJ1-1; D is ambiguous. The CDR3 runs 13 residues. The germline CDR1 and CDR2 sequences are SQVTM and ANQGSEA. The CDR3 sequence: CSATRTSNTEAFF. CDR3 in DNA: TGCAGTGCGACTAGAACCTCGAACACTGAAGCTTTCTTT.

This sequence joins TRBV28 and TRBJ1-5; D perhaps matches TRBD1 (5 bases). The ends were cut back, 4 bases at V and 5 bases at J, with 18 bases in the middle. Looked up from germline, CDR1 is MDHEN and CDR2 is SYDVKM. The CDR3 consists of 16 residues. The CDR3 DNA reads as TGTGCCAGCAGTTCTTCAGGGAAGCCCTCCGATCAGCCCCAGCATTTT. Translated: CASSSSGKPSDQPQHF.

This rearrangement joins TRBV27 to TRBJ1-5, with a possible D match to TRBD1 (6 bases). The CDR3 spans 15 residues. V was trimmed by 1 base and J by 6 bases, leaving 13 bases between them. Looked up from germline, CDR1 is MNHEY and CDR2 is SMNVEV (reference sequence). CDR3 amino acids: CASSLFRGAGQPQHF. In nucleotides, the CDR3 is TGTGCCAGCAGTTTATTTCGGGGGGCAGGTCAGCCCCAGCATTTT.

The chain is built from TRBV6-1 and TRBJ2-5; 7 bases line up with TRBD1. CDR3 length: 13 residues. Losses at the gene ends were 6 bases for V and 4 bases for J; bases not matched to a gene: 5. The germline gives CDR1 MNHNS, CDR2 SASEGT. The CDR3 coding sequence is TGTGCCAGCAGGACGACAGGGATAGAGACCCAGTACTTC. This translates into CASRTTGIETQYF.

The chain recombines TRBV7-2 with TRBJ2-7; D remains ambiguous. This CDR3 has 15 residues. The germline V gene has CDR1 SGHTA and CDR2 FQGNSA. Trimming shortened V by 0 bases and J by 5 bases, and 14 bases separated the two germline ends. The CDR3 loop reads CASSLALGSAHEQYF. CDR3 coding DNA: TGTGCCAGCAGCTTAGCGCTAGGAAGTGCCCACGAGCAGTACTTC.

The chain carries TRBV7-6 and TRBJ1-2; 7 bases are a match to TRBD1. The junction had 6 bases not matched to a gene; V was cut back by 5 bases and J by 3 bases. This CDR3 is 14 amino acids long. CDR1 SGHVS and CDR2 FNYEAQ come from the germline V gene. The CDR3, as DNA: TGTGCCAGCAGCCCCCCTGGGACAGACTATGGCTACACCTTC. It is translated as CASSPPGTDYGYTF.

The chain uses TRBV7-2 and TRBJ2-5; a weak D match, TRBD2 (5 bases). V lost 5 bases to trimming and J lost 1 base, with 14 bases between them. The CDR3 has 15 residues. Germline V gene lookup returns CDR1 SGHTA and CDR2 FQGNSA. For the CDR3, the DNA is TGTGCCAGCAGCAGAGAGCGGAACTCCCAAGAGACCCAGTACTTC. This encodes CASSRERNSQETQYF.

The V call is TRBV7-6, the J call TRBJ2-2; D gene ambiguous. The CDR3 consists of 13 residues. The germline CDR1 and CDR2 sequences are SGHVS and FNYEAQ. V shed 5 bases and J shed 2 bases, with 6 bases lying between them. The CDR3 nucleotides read TGTGCCAGCAGCGGCAGAAACACCGGGGAGCTGTTTTTT. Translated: CASSGRNTGELFF. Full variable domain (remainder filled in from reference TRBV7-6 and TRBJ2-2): GAGVSQSPRYKVTKRGQDVALRCDPISGHVSLYWYRQALGQGPEFLTYFNYEAQQDKSGLPNDRFSAERPEGSISTLTIQRTEQRDSAMYRCASSGRNTGELFFGEGSRLTVL.